This T cell receptor beta chain was sequenced during a study of shared clonotypes between healthy human individuals. Clones were read by immunoSEQ multiplex PCR, and TCRdb kept only the in-frame ones, dropping some. This table holds around 750,000 clones, around two thirds found once. The donors, all of them Caucasian adults, lived in Nashville, Tennessee. Division of CD4+ cells produced a CD45RA+ naive subset and a CD45RA-negative memory subset. Trimming took off 11 bases at V and 6 bases at J, with 23 bases between the two ends. This CDR3 comprises 14 residues. Germline V gene sequence: CDR1 SGHNT, CDR2 YENEEA.

The sequence was obtained from a woman in her twenties or thirties in good health. The chain carries TRBV11-3 and TRBJ2-7; weak D call: TRBD1 (6 bases). The sequencing input was memory CD4+ T cells sorted from blood. Documented subset: CD45RA-negative fraction. In DNA form, the CDR3 reads TGTGCCTACACGACTACCGGGACATTCTGCGAGCAGTACTTC. It is translated as CAYTTTGTFCEQYF.